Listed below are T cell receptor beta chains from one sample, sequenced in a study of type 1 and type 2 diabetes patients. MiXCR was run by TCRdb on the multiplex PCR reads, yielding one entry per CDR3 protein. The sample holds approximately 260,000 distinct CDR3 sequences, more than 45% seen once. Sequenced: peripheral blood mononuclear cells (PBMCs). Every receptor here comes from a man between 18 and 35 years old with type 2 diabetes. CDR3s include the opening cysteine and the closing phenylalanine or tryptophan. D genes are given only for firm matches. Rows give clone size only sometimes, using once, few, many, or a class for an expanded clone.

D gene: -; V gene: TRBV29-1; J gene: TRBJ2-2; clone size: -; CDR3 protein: CSVEMGSLTGELFF; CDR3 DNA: TGCAGCGTTGAAATGGGGTCACTCACCGGGGAGCTGTTTTTT
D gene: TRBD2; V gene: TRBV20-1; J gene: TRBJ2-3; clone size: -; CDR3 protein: CSARDLRAGVGTDTQYF; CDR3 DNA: TGCAGTGCTAGAGATCTTCGAGCGGGAGTCGGAACAGATACGCAGTATTTT
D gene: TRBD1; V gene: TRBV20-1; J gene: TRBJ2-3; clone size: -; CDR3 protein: CSARGTGDADTQYF; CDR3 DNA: TGCAGTGCTAGAGGGACAGGGGATGCAGATACGCAGTATTTT
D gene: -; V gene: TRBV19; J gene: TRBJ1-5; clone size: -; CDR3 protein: CASSIMGRSNQPQHF; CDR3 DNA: TGTGCCAGTAGTATAATGGGACGAAGCAATCAGCCCCAGCATTTT
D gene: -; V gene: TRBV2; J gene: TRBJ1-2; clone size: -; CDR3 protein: CASSEQGNYGYTF; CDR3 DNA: TGTGCCAGCAGTGAACAGGGCAACTATGGCTACACCTTC
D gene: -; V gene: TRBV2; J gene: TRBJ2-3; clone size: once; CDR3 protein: CASSLRGDRTDTQYF; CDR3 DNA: TGTGCCAGCAGTTTAAGGGGGGACCGCACAGATACGCAGTATTTC
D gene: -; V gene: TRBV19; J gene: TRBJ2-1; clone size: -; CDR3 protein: CASKDIFTVNEQFF; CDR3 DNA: TGTGCCAGTAAAGACATATTCACGGTCAATGAGCAGTTCTTC
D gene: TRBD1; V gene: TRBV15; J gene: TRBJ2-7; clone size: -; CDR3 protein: CANPRDRGNQQYF; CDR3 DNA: TGTGCCAACCCGCGGGACAGGGGAAATCAGCAGTACTTC
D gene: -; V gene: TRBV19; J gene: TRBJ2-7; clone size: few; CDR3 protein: CASSPVSSRSYEQYF; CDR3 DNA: TGTGCCAGTAGCCCAGTCTCTAGTCGCTCCTACGAGCAGTACTTC
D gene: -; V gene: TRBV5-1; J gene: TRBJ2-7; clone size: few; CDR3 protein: CASRQLINYEQYF; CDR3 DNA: TGCGCCAGCAGGCAACTTATAAACTACGAGCAGTACTTC
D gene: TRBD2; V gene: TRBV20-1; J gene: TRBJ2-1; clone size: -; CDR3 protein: CSVAGLSEQFF; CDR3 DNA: TGCAGTGTAGCGGGACTAAGTGAGCAGTTCTTC
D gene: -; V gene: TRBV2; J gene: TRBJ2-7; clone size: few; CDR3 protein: CASNRVQGMSSYEQYF; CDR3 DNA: TGTGCCAGCAACCGGGTGCAGGGAATGAGCTCCTACGAGCAGTACTTC
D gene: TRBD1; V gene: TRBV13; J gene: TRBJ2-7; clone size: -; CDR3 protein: CASSLPGQGAREQYF; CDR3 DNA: TGTGCCAGCAGCCTTCCGGGACAGGGGGCGCGAGAGCAGTACTTC
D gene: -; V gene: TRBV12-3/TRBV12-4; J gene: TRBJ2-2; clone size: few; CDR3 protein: CASRMDSNTGELFF; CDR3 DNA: TGTGCCAGCAGAATGGACAGTAACACCGGGGAGCTGTTTTTT
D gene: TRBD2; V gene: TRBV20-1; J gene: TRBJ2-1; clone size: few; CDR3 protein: CSAPVSGSNRGNNEQFF; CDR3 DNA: TGCAGTGCCCCCGTTAGCGGGAGCAATAGGGGGAACAATGAGCAGTTCTTC
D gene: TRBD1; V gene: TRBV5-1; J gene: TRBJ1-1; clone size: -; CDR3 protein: CASSANRGEAFF; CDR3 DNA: TGCGCCAGCAGCGCGAACAGGGGTGAAGCTTTCTTT
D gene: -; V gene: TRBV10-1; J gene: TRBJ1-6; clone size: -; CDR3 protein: CASSPTRLGSPLHF; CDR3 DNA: TGTGCCAGCAGCCCGACGCGGCTAGGTTCACCCCTCCACTTT
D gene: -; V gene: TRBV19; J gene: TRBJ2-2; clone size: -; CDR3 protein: CASSLSEANTGELFF; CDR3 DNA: TGTGCCAGTAGTCTGAGCGAAGCGAACACCGGGGAGCTGTTTTTT
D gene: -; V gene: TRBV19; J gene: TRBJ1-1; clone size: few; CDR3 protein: CASKMVGYTEAFF; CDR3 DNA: TGTGCCAGTAAAATGGTAGGGTACACTGAAGCTTTCTTT
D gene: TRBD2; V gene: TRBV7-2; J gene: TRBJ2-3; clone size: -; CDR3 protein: CASSFTTGGAPDTQYF; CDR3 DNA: TGTGCCAGCAGCTTTACCACGGGAGGGGCCCCAGATACGCAGTATTTT
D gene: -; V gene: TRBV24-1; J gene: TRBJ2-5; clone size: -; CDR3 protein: CATSDHPGTWEETQYF; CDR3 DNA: TGTGCCACCAGTGATCATCCCGGGACATGGGAGGAGACCCAGTACTTC
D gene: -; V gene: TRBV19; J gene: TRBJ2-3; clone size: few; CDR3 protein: CASSIVQGDQYF; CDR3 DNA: TGTGCCAGTAGTATAGTTCAGGGCGATCAGTATTTT
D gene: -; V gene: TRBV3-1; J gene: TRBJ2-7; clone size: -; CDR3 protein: CASSQERSYYYEQYF; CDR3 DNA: TGTGCCAGCAGCCAAGAACGGTCCTATTACTACGAGCAGTACTTC
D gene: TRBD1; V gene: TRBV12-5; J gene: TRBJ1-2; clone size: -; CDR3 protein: CASSPGQGVNYGYTF; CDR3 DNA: TGTGCCAGCAGTCCGGGGCAGGGGGTTAATTATGGCTACACCTTC
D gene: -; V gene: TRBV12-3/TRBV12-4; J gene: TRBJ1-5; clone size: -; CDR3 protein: CASSYDNNQPQHF; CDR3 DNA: TGTGCCAGCAGTTATGACAACAATCAGCCCCAGCATTTT
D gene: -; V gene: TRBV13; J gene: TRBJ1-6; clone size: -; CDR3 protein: CASSQRDSPLHF; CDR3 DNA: TGTGCCAGCAGCCAGCGGGATTCACCCCTCCACTTT
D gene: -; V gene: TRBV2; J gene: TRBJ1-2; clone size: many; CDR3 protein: CASTQRPGRSYGYTF; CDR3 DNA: TGTGCCAGCACGCAAAGGCCGGGACGGAGCTATGGCTACACCTTC
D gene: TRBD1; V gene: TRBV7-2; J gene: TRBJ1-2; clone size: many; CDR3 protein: CASSTTGVGYTF; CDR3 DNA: TGTGCCAGCAGCACCACAGGGGTAGGCTACACCTTC
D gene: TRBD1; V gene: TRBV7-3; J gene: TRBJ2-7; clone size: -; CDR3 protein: CASSQDRGQGYEQYF; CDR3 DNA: TGCGCCAGCAGCCAAGATCGCGGACAGGGCTACGAGCAGTACTTC